These 28 T cell receptor beta chains were sequenced from one sample in a study of cytomegalovirus exposure and HLA in healthy donors. In the PCR, 60 Vbeta and 13 Jbeta primers were used. The table came from immunoSEQ multiplex PCR; TCRdb's copy has only in-frame clones and leaves some out. The data contain about 91,000 clones, approximately 89% of them singletons. Sequencing was done on a sample of PBMCs. These receptors came from a man younger than 40 in good health and CMV-seropositive.

The gene calls are TRBV5-1 and TRBJ2-1, with TRBD2 matching over 13 bases. Germline V CDR1 and CDR2: SGHRS, YFSETQ. V shed 4 bases and J 7 bases; nucleotides not matched to a gene: 5. The CDR3 contains 15 residues. CDR3 sequence reads: CASSTGLAGENEQFF. The CDR3 coding sequence is TGCGCCAGCAGCACCGGACTAGCGGGAGAAAATGAGCAGTTCTTC.

The CDR3 here is CASSLDVTSRHVVLFF. Here the CDR3 DNA reads TGCGCCAGCAGCTTGGATGTGACTAGCAGGCATGTAGTGCTGTTCTTC. This chain joins TRBV5-1 and TRBJ2-1; TRBD2 matches 7 bases. Germline loops: CDR1 SGHRS, CDR2 YFSETQ. The junction had 18 bases not matched to a gene; V was cut back by 0 bases and J by 15 bases. The CDR3 covers 16 residues.

The rearrangement uses TRBV28 and TRBJ2-3, with 7 nucleotides matching TRBD2. V was pared by 2 bases and J by 4 bases, with 12 bases of the junction left unmatched. The CDR3 covers 17 residues. Germline lookup yields CDR1 MDHEN and CDR2 SYDVKM. This CDR3 is CASSLIRGAGEADTQYF. The CDR3 DNA follows: TGTGCCAGCAGTTTAATTCGGGGTGCGGGAGAAGCAGATACGCAGTATTTT.

This chain links TRBV2 with TRBJ2-7, with 11 bases lining up with TRBD1. Trimming cost V 7 bases and J 6 bases; bases outside gene matches: 8. There are 14 residues in the CDR3. Germline-derived CDR1 and CDR2 are SNHLY and FYNNEI. The CDR3 is CASTRGTGGREQYF. The CDR3, as DNA: TGTGCCAGCACCCGGGGGACAGGGGGTCGCGAGCAGTACTTC.

This rearrangement joins TRBV4-2 to TRBJ1-4, with 8 bases fitting TRBD1. The CDR3 is 16 residues long. J was trimmed by 5 bases and V by 2 bases; bases with no gene match: 7. Germline V gene data show CDR1 as LGHNA and CDR2 as YNFKEQ. CDR3 in DNA: TGTGCCAGCAGCCAACTAGGACAGGGAGCGAATGAAAAACTGTTTTTT. Protein product: CASSQLGQGANEKLFF.

The chain couples TRBV27 to TRBJ2-6; 7 nucleotides align to TRBD1. The CDR3 is made up of 17 amino acids. Germline loops: CDR1 MNHEY, CDR2 SMNVEV (reference sequence). V trimming: 2 bases; J trimming: 0 bases; junction bases outside the gene matches: 4. The CDR3 here is CASSLQGDSSGANVLTF. The CDR3 DNA is TGTGCCAGCAGTTTACAAGGGGACAGCTCTGGGGCCAACGTCCTGACTTTC. Looking up the rest from reference TRBV27 and TRBJ2-6 gives the full variable domain: EAQVTQNPRYLITVTGKKLTVTCSQNMNHEYMSWYRQDPGLGLRQIYYSMNVEVTDKGDVPEGYKVSRKEKRNFPLILESPSPNQTSLYFCASSLQGDSSGANVLTFGAGSRLTVL.

This chain joins TRBV10-3 and TRBJ2-3; tentatively, D is TRBD1 (5 bases). Trimming removed 2 bases at V and 4 bases at J, with 10 bases between. Germline assignment: CDR1 ENHRY and CDR2 SYGVKD. The CDR3 totals 14 residues. The CDR3 sequence is CAISEGQGADTQYF. Here the CDR3 DNA reads TGTGCCATCAGTGAGGGGCAGGGCGCAGATACGCAGTATTTT.

The gene calls are TRBV2 and TRBJ1-1; 8 positions match TRBD1. Germline V CDR1 and CDR2: SNHLY, FYNNEI. With V trimmed by 6 bases and J by 0 bases, 9 bases remained unmatched. The CDR3 totals 16 residues. The CDR3 region has the DNA TGTGCCAGCAGCCTGACAGGGGCCCGTCTGAACACTGAAGCTTTCTTT. This encodes CASSLTGARLNTEAFF.

The genes are TRBV13 and TRBJ2-5; possibly TRBD1 for D (6 bases). TRBJ2-7 explains the end of the DNA better; the J call may be wrong. Germline CDR1 is PRHDT and CDR2 is FYEKMQ (reference sequence). The CDR3 is 13 amino acids. CDR3 residues: CASSPTTGYEQYF. The DNA for the CDR3 is TGTGCCAGCAGCCCAACAACAGGGTACGAGCAGTACTTC.

V gene TRBV10-1 combines with J gene TRBJ2-1, with 9 bases matching TRBD2. Per germline, CDR1 WNHNN and CDR2 SYGVQD (reference sequence). The trim removed 4 bases at V and 6 bases at J, leaving 7 bases unmatched. The CDR3 length is 15 residues. CDR3 nucleotides: TGCGCCAGCAGTGGGGTAGCGGGAGCGGGCAATGAGCAGTTCTTC. Its translation is CASSGVAGAGNEQFF.

The chain joins TRBV5-1 to TRBJ2-7; 8 bases agree with TRBD1. The CDR3 runs to 14 residues. Trimming cost V 6 bases and J 0 bases; bases outside gene matches: 5. CDR1 and CDR2 from the germline V gene are SGHRS and YFSETQ. This CDR3 is CASKGQALSYEQYF. CDR3 sequence (DNA): TGCGCCAGCAAGGGACAGGCCCTCTCCTACGAGCAGTACTTC.

This chain links TRBV28 with TRBJ1-5, with D tentatively TRBD1 (5 bases). The CDR3 totals 18 residues. V was cut by 5 bases and J by 2 bases, with 22 bases left in between. CDR1 is MDHEN, CDR2 SYDVKM, per germline. DNA for the CDR3: TGTGCCAGCAGTCGCCCCCCGGGACTCCCGAGGGGCAATCAGCCCCAGCATTTT. Protein product: CASSRPPGLPRGNQPQHF.

The chain uses TRBV6-6 and TRBJ1-1, with 8 bases fitting TRBD1. The junction had 6 bases not matched to a gene; V was cut back by 5 bases and J by 4 bases. The germline V gene has CDR1 MNHNY and CDR2 SVGAGI (reference sequence). The CDR3 covers 14 residues. The CDR3 region is CASSDRGSATEAFF. CDR3 DNA: TGTGCCAGCAGTGACAGGGGTTCGGCCACTGAAGCTTTCTTT.

This clone came up a few times. The chain uses TRBV6-1 and TRBJ2-3; 7 positions match TRBD1. J was trimmed by 4 bases and V by 2 bases; bases with no gene match: 3. The length of the CDR3 is 14 residues. In germline, CDR1 is MNHNS, CDR2 SASEGT. Here the CDR3 reads CASSELRGPDTQYF. The CDR3 coding sequence is TGTGCCAGCAGTGAATTGAGGGGGCCAGATACGCAGTATTTT.

The chain combines TRBV29-1 with TRBJ2-1; TRBD2 matches at 11 bases. The CDR3 loop spans 17 amino acids. The V gene end was trimmed by 4 bases and the J gene end by 8 bases; junction bases not matched to a gene: 16. Per germline, CDR1 SQVTM and CDR2 ANQGSEA. CDR3 DNA sequence: TGCAGCGTTGGCCCACCGGGGGTAGCGGGAGGGGGAGATGAGCAGTTCTTC. Its translation is CSVGPPGVAGGGDEQFF.

V usage is TRBV4-1 and J usage is TRBJ2-5; the D gene is possibly TRBD1 (6 bases). The V end lost 0 bases, the J end lost 6 bases, and 17 bases lay between the germline ends. CDR1 and CDR2 from the germline V gene are MGHRA and YSYEKL. The CDR3 runs 16 residues. CDR3 region: CASSQDHNQGLQTQYF. The CDR3 nucleotides read TGCGCCAGCAGCCAAGATCACAACCAGGGGTTGCAGACCCAGTACTTC.

The rearrangement links TRBV11-2 to TRBJ2-1; D is possibly TRBD2 (6 bases). With 5 bases removed from V and 7 bases from J, the gap between germline ends came to 18 bases. This CDR3 comprises 15 residues. The germline V gene has CDR1 SGHAT and CDR2 FQNNGV. The CDR3 nucleotides are TGTGCCAGCAGCGCGATCGCGGGGTTAGGGAATGAGCAGTTCTTC. As protein: CASSAIAGLGNEQFF.

With regard to this clone: At one end, the junction sequence differs from germline, possibly due to a read error. V gene TRBV9 combines with J gene TRBJ1-5, with 11 bases that match TRBD1. CDR3 length equals 16 residues. Germline V CDR1 and CDR2: SGDLS, YYNGEE. CDR3: CASSVGTGGPNRPQHF. DNA of the CDR3: TGTGCCAGCAGCGTAGGGACAGGGGGCCCCAATCGGCCCCAGCATTTT.

The chain is built from TRBV28 and TRBJ1-3, with 11 positions matching TRBD1. The V gene's germline CDR1 is MDHEN and CDR2 SYDVKM. There are 16 residues in the CDR3. The V and J ends lost 3 bases and 5 bases, in that order; junction bases with no gene match: 6. The CDR3 DNA is TGTGCCAGCAGTTTGGCCGGACAGGGGGCAAGAAACACCATATATTTT. It yields the protein CASSLAGQGARNTIYF.

This sequence joins TRBV29-1 and TRBJ2-3; tentatively, D is TRBD2 (6 bases). The CDR3 has 12 amino acids. V dropped 6 bases and J dropped 15 bases, with 22 bases sitting between them. Germline CDR1 is SQVTM and CDR2 is ANQGSEA. The CDR3 region has the DNA TGCAGCGTCCCGACGGAGGGTCCAGGGTACTATTTT. Its translation: CSVPTEGPGYYF.

This sequence joins TRBV28 and TRBJ2-3, with 8 bases aligning to TRBD2. Unmatched junction bases numbered 5, after V lost 7 bases and J lost 5 bases. The CDR3 totals 13 residues. Germline V gives CDR1 MDHEN, CDR2 SYDVKM. The CDR3 spells CASTGGPKDTQYF. The CDR3 nucleotides are TGTGCCAGCACGGGAGGGCCGAAAGATACGCAGTATTTT.

This sequence joins TRBV5-6 and TRBJ2-5; D might be TRBD2 (5 bases). CDR3 length: 11 amino acids. Trimming took 3 bases from V and 5 from J, leaving 5 bases between them. CDR1 is SGHDT, CDR2 YYEEEE, per germline. The CDR3 DNA is TGTGCCAGCAGCTGGAGGGAGACCCAGTACTTC. Its translation is CASSWRETQYF.

This clone appeared a few times. In the same sample, other DNA sequences code for this CDR3. The gene calls are TRBV28 and TRBJ2-3; no definite D call. Germline assignment: CDR1 MDHEN and CDR2 SYDVKM. Trimming left V 3 bases short and J 1 base short, with 8 bases between. The CDR3 is 14 residues long. The CDR3 reads CASSFLSGTDTQYF. As DNA, the CDR3 is TGTGCCAGCAGTTTCCTCTCCGGCACAGATACGCAGTATTTT.

This rearrangement joins TRBV6-1 to TRBJ2-3; 8 nucleotides agree with TRBD1. This CDR3 region has 13 residues. Germline V gives CDR1 MNHNS, CDR2 SASEGT. With 6 bases clipped from V and 6 bases from J, the junction kept 5 bases outside the gene matches. CDR3 sequence reads: CASSPRTGDTQYF. CDR3 DNA: TGTGCCAGCAGCCCCCGGACAGGGGATACGCAGTATTTT.

This clone was seen more than once but under ten times. V and J are TRBV28 and TRBJ1-4, with a weak D call TRBD1 (6 bases). In germline, CDR1 is MDHEN, CDR2 SYDVKM. V dropped 6 bases and J dropped 8 bases, with 19 bases sitting between them. The CDR3 covers 15 residues. The CDR3 DNA follows: TGTGCCAGCAGCCTCCATACAGGGTTCAGGGAAAAACTGTTTTTT. Its translation is CASSLHTGFREKLFF.

J is TRBJ1-6 and V is TRBV27; D is undetermined. Trimming pared 7 bases from V and 0 bases from J, leaving 13 bases between. CDR1 MNHEY and CDR2 SMNVEV come from the germline V gene (reference sequence). The CDR3 totals 16 residues. CDR3 coding DNA: TGTGCCAGCAAATTCTCCACGAGCTCCTATAATTCACCCCTCCACTTT. Residues: CASKFSTSSYNSPLHF.

V is TRBV5-3 and J is TRBJ2-7; 10 bases fit TRBD2. TRBV5-3 is assigned to the ORF class and has an uncertain function. This CDR3 region has 16 residues. The junction had 7 bases not matched to a gene; V was cut back by 4 bases and J by 0 bases. The CDR3 region has the DNA TGTGCCAGAAGCCAAGTCAGCGGGAGGGACTCCTACGAGCAGTACTTC. Protein sequence: CARSQVSGRDSYEQYF.

The rearrangement links TRBV7-9 to TRBJ2-7; TRBD1 matches at 12 bases. J was trimmed by 5 bases and V by 4 bases; bases with no gene match: 9. Germline lookup yields CDR1 SEHNR and CDR2 FQNEAQ (reference sequence). This CDR3 spans 16 amino acids. The CDR3 reads CASSSRSGTGGHEQYF. The DNA for the CDR3 is TGTGCCAGCAGCTCGCGTTCCGGGACAGGGGGCCACGAGCAGTACTTC.